This T cell receptor (beta chain) comes out of a study of T-cell reconstitution after alpha-beta-depleted transplantation in children. Findings and caveats of the study: Diversity of TCRbeta at day 60 was high in some patients, arising from surviving recipient T cells and thymic progenitors. At the one-year point after transplant, T-cell counts and TCRbeta diversity were found to come mostly from T cells that had been newly produced. Several hundred graft clones that had expanded were reportedly the source of alpha-beta T cells about two months after transplant.

This clonotype has a count of ten or more. What it binds is not known. The TCRbeta library was prepared with unique molecular identifiers. In TCRdb, the PCR reads were re-called with MiXCR into one record per CDR3 protein. Of some 460,000 distinct CDR3 sequences in the sample, roughly 15% were seen once. The clonotype originates from a boy younger than two who had a stem cell transplant for Wiskott-Aldrich syndrome, so the T cells may come from the graft donor. Specimen: PBMCs, mostly from graft donor cells, collected 360 days after TCRalphabeta/CD19-depleted stem cell transplant.

The CDR3 nucleotides read TGTGCCAGCAGTTTCTCCGGGACCCAGTACTTC. Amino acids: CASSFSGTQYF. J is TRBJ2-5 and V is TRBV7-9, with unresolved D. The CDR3 length is 11 residues. Germline loops: CDR1 SEHNR, CDR2 FQNEAQ (reference sequence). V was trimmed by 6 bases and J by 7 bases, leaving 9 bases between them. Filled out from reference TRBV7-9 and TRBJ2-5, the complete variable domain reads DTGVSQNPRHKITKRGQNVTFRCDPISEHNRLYWYRQTLGQGPEFLTYFQNEAQLEKSRLLSDRFSAERPKGSFSTLEIQRTEQGDSAMYLCASSFSGTQYFGPGTRLLVL.